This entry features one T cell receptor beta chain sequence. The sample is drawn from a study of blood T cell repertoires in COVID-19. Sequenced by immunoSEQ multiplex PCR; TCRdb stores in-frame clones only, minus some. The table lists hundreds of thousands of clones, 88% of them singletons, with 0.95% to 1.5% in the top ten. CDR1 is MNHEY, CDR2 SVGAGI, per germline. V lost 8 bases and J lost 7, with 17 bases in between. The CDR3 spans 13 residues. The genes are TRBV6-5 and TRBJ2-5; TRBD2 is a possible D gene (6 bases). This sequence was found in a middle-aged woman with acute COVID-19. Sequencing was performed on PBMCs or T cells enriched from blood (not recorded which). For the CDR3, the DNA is TGTGCCAGCCTTTCCCCCGGGAGTCGGACCCAGTACTTC. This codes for CASLSPGSRTQYF.